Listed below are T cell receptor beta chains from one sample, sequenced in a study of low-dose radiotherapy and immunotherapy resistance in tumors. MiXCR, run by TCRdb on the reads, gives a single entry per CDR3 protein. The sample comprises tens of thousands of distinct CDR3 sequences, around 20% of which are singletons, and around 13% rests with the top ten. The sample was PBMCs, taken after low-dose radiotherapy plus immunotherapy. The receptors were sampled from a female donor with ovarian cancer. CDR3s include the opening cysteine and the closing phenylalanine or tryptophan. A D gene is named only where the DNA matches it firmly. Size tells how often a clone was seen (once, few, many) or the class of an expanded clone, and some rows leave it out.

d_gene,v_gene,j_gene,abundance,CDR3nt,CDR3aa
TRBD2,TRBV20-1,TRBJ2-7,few,TGCAGTGCTAGCGGCCCGGGACTAGCGGTCTCCTACGAGCAGTACTTC,CSASGPGLAVSYEQYF
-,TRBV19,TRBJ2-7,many,TGTGCCAAAAATTGGGGGTCTGTTTACGAGCAGTACTTC,CAKNWGSVYEQYF
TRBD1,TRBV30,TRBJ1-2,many,TGTGCCTGGAGTGAAGGACAGGGGGTTGGCTACACCTTC,CAWSEGQGVGYTF
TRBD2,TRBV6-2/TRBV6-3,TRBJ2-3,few,TGTGCCAGCAGTTACTCGGTTGACGCGGGAGGGAACACAGATACGCAGTATTTT,CASSYSVDAGGNTDTQYF
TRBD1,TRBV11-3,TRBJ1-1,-,TGTGCCAGCAGCCAAGGGCTTGCCCGTCGAAGGACAGGGACTGAAGCTTTCTTT,CASSQGLARRRTGTEAFF
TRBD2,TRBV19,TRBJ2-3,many,TGTGCCAGTAGTATTCCTGGACTAGCGGGGAGCACAGATACGCAGTATTTT,CASSIPGLAGSTDTQYF
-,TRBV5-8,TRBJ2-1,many,TGTGCCAGCAGCCTAGGGGACCCGGCGGGGCAGTTCTTC,CASSLGDPAGQFF
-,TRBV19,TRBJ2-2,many,TGTGCCAGTAGTATAAAAGTTGGCGGGGAGCTGTTTTTT,CASSIKVGGELFF
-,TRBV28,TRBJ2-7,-,TGTGCCAGCAGGCTTCAGGGTTTATCGGACTACGAGCAGTACTTC,CASRLQGLSDYEQYF
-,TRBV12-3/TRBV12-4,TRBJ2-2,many,TGTGCCAGCAGTTTAGCGACGACCACCGGGGAGCTGTTTTTT,CASSLATTTGELFF
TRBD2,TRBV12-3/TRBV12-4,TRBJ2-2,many,TGTGCCAGCACCGGGACTAGGTCCGGGGAGCTGTTTTTT,CASTGTRSGELFF
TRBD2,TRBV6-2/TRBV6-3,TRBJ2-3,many,TGTGCCAGCAGTGAACTAGCGGGGGGGTCTAGCACAGATACGCAGTATTTT,CASSELAGGSSTDTQYF
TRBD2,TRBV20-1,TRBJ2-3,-,TGCAGTGCTCCTTGGACTAGCGGGGAGCTAGATACGCAGTATTTT,CSAPWTSGELDTQYF
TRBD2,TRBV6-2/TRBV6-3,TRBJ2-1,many,TGTGCCAGCACCACAGCAAGCGGGAGCTACAATGAGCAGTTCTTC,CASTTASGSYNEQFF
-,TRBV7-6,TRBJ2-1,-,TGTGCCAGCAGCTCCCTTAGTCTATCCTACAATGAGCAGTTCTTC,CASSSLSLSYNEQFF
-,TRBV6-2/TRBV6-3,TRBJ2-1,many,TGTGCCAGCAGTTACTCCCTTTACAATGAGCAGTTCTTC,CASSYSLYNEQFF
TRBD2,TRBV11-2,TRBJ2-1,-,TGTGCCAGCAGCCCCCAGCGGGGAGGGCCGCAGTTCTTC,CASSPQRGGPQFF
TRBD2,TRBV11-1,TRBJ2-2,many,TGTGCCAGCAGCCTCGGACTAGCGGACACCGGGGAGCTGTTTTTT,CASSLGLADTGELFF
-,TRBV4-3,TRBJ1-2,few,TGCGCCAGCAGCCAAGATTTTCAGGGTTCTGCCTATGGCTACACCTTC,CASSQDFQGSAYGYTF
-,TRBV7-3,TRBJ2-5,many,TGTGCCAGCAGCTTAGGGGGCCAGCGACAAGAGACCCAGTACTTC,CASSLGGQRQETQYF
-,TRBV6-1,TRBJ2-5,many,TGTGCCAGCAGCCACCCCGCGGGGGCGGAAGAGACCCAGTACTTC,CASSHPAGAEETQYF
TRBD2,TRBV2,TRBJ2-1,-,TGTGCCAGCAACTCGCTAGCGGGAGGCTACAATGAGCAGTTCTTC,CASNSLAGGYNEQFF
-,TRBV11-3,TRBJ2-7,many,TGTGCCAGCAGCTCTTACCAACCACACGTCGAGCAGTACTTC,CASSSYQPHVEQYF
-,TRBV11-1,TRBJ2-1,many,TGTGCCAGCAGCTTAGTCCCCCCCCGCACAGGGTACAATGAGCAGTTCTTC,CASSLVPPRTGYNEQFF
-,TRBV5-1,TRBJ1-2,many,TGCGCCAGCAGCTTGCTGGGCGTCTATGGCTACACCTTC,CASSLLGVYGYTF
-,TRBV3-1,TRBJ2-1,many,TGTGCCAGCAGCCAAGACAGGGTTGCCTACAATGAGCAGTTCTTC,CASSQDRVAYNEQFF
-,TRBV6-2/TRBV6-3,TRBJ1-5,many,TGTGCCAGCAGTTCTCACGGGATACTAACAGATCAGCCCCAGCATTTT,CASSSHGILTDQPQHF
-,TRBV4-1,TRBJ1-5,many,TGCGCCAGCAGCCAGCAAGGGGGGGTGGGCAATCAGCCCCAGCATTTT,CASSQQGGVGNQPQHF
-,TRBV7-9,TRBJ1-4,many,TGTGCCAGCAGCTTAGCCGGAGGGGGGAATGAAAAACTGTTTTTT,CASSLAGGGNEKLFF
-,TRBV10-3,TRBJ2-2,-,TGTGCCATCAGTGAGTCGATAAGGGACCCTCGCGGCGGGGAGCTGTTTTTT,CAISESIRDPRGGELFF
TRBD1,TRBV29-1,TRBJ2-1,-,TGCAGCGTTGAACTCCGTGATAGCGAGGGGGCAGTTTACAATGAGCAGTTCTTC,CSVELRDSEGAVYNEQFF
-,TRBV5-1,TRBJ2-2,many,TGCGCCAGCAGCACCCGACCCCGGAACGGGGAGCTGTTTTTT,CASSTRPRNGELFF
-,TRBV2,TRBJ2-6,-,TGTGCCAGCATCGCGAGCTCTGGGGCCAACGTCCTGACTTTC,CASIASSGANVLTF
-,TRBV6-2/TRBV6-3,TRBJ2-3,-,TGTGCCAGCAGCTACAGGGTCCCAGATACGCAGTATTTT,CASSYRVPDTQYF
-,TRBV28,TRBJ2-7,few,TGTGCCAGCAAGCGCGGAGCCTACGAGCAGTACTTC,CASKRGAYEQYF
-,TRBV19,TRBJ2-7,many,TGTGCCAGTAGTAGAGCACTAGATAGCCACGAGCAGTACTTC,CASSRALDSHEQYF
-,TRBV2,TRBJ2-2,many,TGTGCCAGCAGTGGTCTCGATCGGAACACCGGGGAGCTGTTTTTT,CASSGLDRNTGELFF
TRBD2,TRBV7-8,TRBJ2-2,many,TGTGCCAGCAGCTTGACGGGACTAGCGGGGGGCCGGAACACCGGGGAGCTGTTTTTT,CASSLTGLAGGRNTGELFF
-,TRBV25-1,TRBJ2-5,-,TGTGCCAGCAGTGAGCCCTACTCTTGGGGGGCAAATCACCAAGAGACCCAGTACTTC,CASSEPYSWGANHQETQYF
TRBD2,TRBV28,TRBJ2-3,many,TGTGCCAGCAGTTTTAGCGGGGATACTAGCACAGATACGCAGTATTTT,CASSFSGDTSTDTQYF
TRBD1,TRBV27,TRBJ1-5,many,TGTGCCAGCAGTGGGACAGCACGGCAGCCCCAGCATTTT,CASSGTARQPQHF
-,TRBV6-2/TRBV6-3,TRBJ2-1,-,TGTGCCAGCAGTTCGCCGGACGTGTCCTACAATGAGCAGTTCTTC,CASSSPDVSYNEQFF
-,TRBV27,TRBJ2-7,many,TGTGCCAGCAGTTTAATGACAGGCCCCCTCGGCGAGCAGTACTTC,CASSLMTGPLGEQYF
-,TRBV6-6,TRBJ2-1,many,TGTGCCAGCAGGGACTTCATGAATGAGCAGTTCTTC,CASRDFMNEQFF
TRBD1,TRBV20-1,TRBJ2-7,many,TGCAGTGCGGCCGGGACAGGGAACTACGAGCAGTACTTC,CSAAGTGNYEQYF
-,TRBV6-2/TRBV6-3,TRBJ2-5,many,TGTGCCACCATCCCGGACCTGCGGTATGAGACCCAGTACTTC,CATIPDLRYETQYF
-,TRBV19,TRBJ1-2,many,TGTGCCAGTAGTTTCCGGACGGATAACTATGGCTACACCTTC,CASSFRTDNYGYTF
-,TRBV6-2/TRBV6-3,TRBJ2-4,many,TGTGCCAGCAAGTGGGGTAGAGACATTCAGTACTTC,CASKWGRDIQYF
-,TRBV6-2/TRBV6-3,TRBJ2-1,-,TGTGCCAGCAATCATTACAACGAGCAGTTCTTC,CASNHYNEQFF
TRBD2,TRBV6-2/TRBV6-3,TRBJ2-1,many,TGTGCCAGCAGTTACAATCCCCTTAGCGGGAGTGGGGACAATGAGCAGTTCTTC,CASSYNPLSGSGDNEQFF
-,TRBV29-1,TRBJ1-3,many,TGCAGCGTTGGGGGGGGTGCTGACACCATATATTTT,CSVGGGADTIYF